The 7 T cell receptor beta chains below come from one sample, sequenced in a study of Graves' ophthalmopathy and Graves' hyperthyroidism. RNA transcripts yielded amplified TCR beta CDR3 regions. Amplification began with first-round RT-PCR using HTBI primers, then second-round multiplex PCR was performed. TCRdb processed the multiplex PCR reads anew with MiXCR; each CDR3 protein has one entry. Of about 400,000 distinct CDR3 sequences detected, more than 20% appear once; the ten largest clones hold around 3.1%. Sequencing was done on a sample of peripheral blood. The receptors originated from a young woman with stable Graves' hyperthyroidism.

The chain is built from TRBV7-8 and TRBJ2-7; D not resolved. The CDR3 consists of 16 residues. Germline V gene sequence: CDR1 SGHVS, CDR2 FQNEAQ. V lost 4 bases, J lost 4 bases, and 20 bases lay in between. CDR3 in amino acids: CASSSPTAANVYEQYF. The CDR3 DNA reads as TGTGCCAGCAGCTCCCCTACGGCAGCTAATGTGTACGAGCAGTACTTC.

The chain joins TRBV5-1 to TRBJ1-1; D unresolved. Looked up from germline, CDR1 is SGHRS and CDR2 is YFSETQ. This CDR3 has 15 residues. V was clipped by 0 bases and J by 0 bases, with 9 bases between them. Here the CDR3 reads CASSLDGPLNTEAFF. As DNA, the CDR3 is TGCGCCAGCAGCTTGGACGGCCCGTTGAACACTGAAGCTTTCTTT.

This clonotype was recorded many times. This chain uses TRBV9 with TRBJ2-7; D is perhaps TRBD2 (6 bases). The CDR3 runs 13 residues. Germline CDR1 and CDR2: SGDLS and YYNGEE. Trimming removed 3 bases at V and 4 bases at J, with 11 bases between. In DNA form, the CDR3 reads TGTGCCAGCAGCGCCCCTGGGAGGTACGAGCAGTACTTC. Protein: CASSAPGRYEQYF.

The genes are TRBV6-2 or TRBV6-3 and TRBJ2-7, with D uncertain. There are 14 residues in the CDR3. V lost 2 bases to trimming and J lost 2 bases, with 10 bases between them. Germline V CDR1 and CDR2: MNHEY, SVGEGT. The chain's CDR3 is CASSYDSPPYEQYF. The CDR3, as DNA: TGTGCCAGCAGTTACGATTCGCCTCCCTACGAGCAGTACTTC.

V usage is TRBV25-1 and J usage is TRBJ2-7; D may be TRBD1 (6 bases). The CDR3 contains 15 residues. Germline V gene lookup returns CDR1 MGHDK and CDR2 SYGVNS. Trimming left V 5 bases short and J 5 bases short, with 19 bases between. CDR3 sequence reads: CASSRLGAGVDEQYF. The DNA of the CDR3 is TGTGCCAGCAGTAGGTTGGGTGCAGGGGTCGACGAGCAGTACTTC.

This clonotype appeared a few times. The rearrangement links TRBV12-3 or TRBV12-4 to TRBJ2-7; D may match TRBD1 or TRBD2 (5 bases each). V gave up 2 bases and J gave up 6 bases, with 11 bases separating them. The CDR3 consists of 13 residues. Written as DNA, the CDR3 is TGTGCCAGCAGTTTACGTGGGGGTCGCGAGCAGTACTTC. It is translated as CASSLRGGREQYF.

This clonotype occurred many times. This chain's CDR3 is CASSPGLADSSYEQYF. Written as DNA, the CDR3 is TGTGCCAGCAGTCCGGGACTAGCGGATAGCTCCTACGAGCAGTACTTC. The rearrangement links TRBV25-1 to TRBJ2-7, with TRBD2 matching over 11 bases. This CDR3 has 16 residues. Germline CDR1 and CDR2: MGHDK and SYGVNS. After removal of 5 bases from V and 0 bases from J, the junction contained 6 bases not matched to a gene.